A selection of T cell receptor beta chains follows, all from one sample in a study of OX40 agonist ivuxolimab in advanced cancers. Repertoires were generated with immunoSEQ multiplex PCR, while TCRdb's copy carries only in-frame clones and drops some. The repertoire holds fewer than 100,000 clones, 85% to 90% seen once, with 10% to 15% in the top ten. The specimen comprised CD4+ or CD8+ T cells sorted from blood, sampled in a trial of the OX40 agonist ivuxolimab. All receptors derive from an adult with an advanced solid tumor such as melanoma, head and neck, liver or kidney cancer. Both conserved end residues are part of each CDR3. The D gene is left open where the match is weak. Where a row states a size, it is once, few, many or the class of an expanded clone; other rows omit it.

clone_size: -
v_call: TRBV27
d_call: -
cdr3_length: 11
j_call: TRBJ2-4
cdr3_nt: TGTGCCAGCAGCCGGGGAAACATTCAGTACTTC
cdr3_aa: CASSRGNIQYF

clone_size: -
v_call: TRBV15
d_call: -
cdr3_length: 17
j_call: TRBJ1-5
cdr3_nt: TGTGCCACCAGCAGAGGAGGGGATAGGACACTCTCTCAGCCCCAGCATTTT
cdr3_aa: CATSRGGDRTLSQPQHF

clone_size: few
v_call: TRBV2
d_call: -
cdr3_length: 14
j_call: TRBJ1-2
cdr3_nt: TGTGCCAGCGCTAGCGGGCGGGAGGCCTATGGCTACACCTTC
cdr3_aa: CASASGREAYGYTF

clone_size: once
v_call: TRBV5-1
d_call: -
cdr3_length: 14
j_call: TRBJ1-1
cdr3_nt: TGCGCCAGCAGTCCGGAGGGGGGATGGACTGAAGCTTTCTTT
cdr3_aa: CASSPEGGWTEAFF

clone_size: -
v_call: TRBV7-3
d_call: -
cdr3_length: 14
j_call: TRBJ1-5
cdr3_nt: TGTGCCAGCAGCTTAGGGGACAGCAATCAGCCCCAGCATTTT
cdr3_aa: CASSLGDSNQPQHF

clone_size: -
v_call: TRBV2
d_call: TRBD1
cdr3_length: 15
j_call: TRBJ1-1
cdr3_nt: TGTGCCAGCAGCGTGCGGACAGGGTTGAACACTGAAGCTTTCTTT
cdr3_aa: CASSVRTGLNTEAFF

clone_size: -
v_call: TRBV7-9
d_call: -
cdr3_length: 11
j_call: TRBJ1-1
cdr3_nt: TGTGCCAGCAGCTTTTTCACTGAAGCTTTCTTT
cdr3_aa: CASSFFTEAFF

clone_size: -
v_call: TRBV27
d_call: TRBD2
cdr3_length: 14
j_call: TRBJ2-3
cdr3_nt: TGTGCCAGCAGTTTACGGGAGGCCACAGATACGCAGTATTTT
cdr3_aa: CASSLREATDTQYF

clone_size: -
v_call: TRBV27
d_call: TRBD2
cdr3_length: 16
j_call: TRBJ2-7
cdr3_nt: TGTGCCAGCAGTTTAGGACTAGCGGGAGGGCTCTACGAGCAGTACTTC
cdr3_aa: CASSLGLAGGLYEQYF

clone_size: -
v_call: TRBV7-3
d_call: -
cdr3_length: 14
j_call: TRBJ2-7
cdr3_nt: TGTGCCAGCAGCTTAAGGGCCTTAGGAAGCGAGCAGTACTTC
cdr3_aa: CASSLRALGSEQYF

clone_size: -
v_call: TRBV9
d_call: -
cdr3_length: 15
j_call: TRBJ2-7
cdr3_nt: TGTGCCAGCAGCCCCAGGGGGGCCCCTTCCTACGAGCAGTACTTC
cdr3_aa: CASSPRGAPSYEQYF

clone_size: -
v_call: TRBV19
d_call: -
cdr3_length: 15
j_call: TRBJ1-2
cdr3_nt: TGTGCCAGTAGTAAGGGCACTTTCCAGAACTATGGCTACACCTTC
cdr3_aa: CASSKGTFQNYGYTF

clone_size: -
v_call: TRBV29-1
d_call: -
cdr3_length: 13
j_call: TRBJ1-2
cdr3_nt: TGCAGCGTTGAGAACCTACGGTTCTATGGCTACACCTTC
cdr3_aa: CSVENLRFYGYTF

clone_size: -
v_call: TRBV6-6
d_call: -
cdr3_length: 13
j_call: TRBJ1-1
cdr3_nt: TGTGCCAGCAGTTACAACCTGAACACTGAAGCTTTCTTT
cdr3_aa: CASSYNLNTEAFF